A selection of T cell receptor beta chains follows, all from one sample in a study of T cell clusters in autoimmune cytopenias. With the multiplex PCR reads reprocessed, TCRdb shows one record per CDR3 protein and no DNA. The repertoire table contains 3,000 to 3,500 distinct CDR3 sequences. Sequencing was done on a sample of peripheral blood. The receptor source for this set is a human donor with an autoimmune cytopenia or autoimmune hepatitis (not recorded which). CDR3s include the opening cysteine and the closing phenylalanine or tryptophan. Rows give clone size only sometimes, using once, few, many, or a class for an expanded clone.

J gene,clone size,V gene,CDR3 protein
TRBJ1-3,medium-sized,TRBV5-5,CASSLVSATGNTIYF
TRBJ1-2,NA,TRBV20-1,CSASHTGGVYGYTF
TRBJ1-2,NA,TRBV4-3,CASSLGTGNNYGYTF
TRBJ2-5,NA,TRBV21-1,CASSKVGQSCFHQYF
TRBJ2-1,NA,TRBV14,CASSQDGGVYNEQFF
TRBJ1-2,medium-sized,TRBV7-6,CASSETGGPYYGYTF
TRBJ1-5,medium-sized,TRBV19,CASSIQAGFNQPQHF
TRBJ2-7,NA,TRBV14,CASSYSTGTAKYF
TRBJ2-5,NA,TRBV5-6,CASSLVTGAETQYF
TRBJ1-6,medium-sized,TRBV10-3,CAIGENSPLHF
TRBJ1-2,medium-sized,TRBV27,CASSFQDRGSGYTF
TRBJ1-6,medium-sized,TRBV18,CASSLRGTANSPLHF
TRBJ1-4,medium-sized,TRBV19,CASSNLEKLFF
TRBJ1-5,medium-sized,TRBV18,CASSRDRGKEQPQHF
TRBJ1-1,NA,TRBV10-3,CAISQMTGNTEAFF
TRBJ2-5,medium-sized,TRBV12-3/TRBV12-4,CASRLGGRGKTQYF
TRBJ2-1,medium-sized,TRBV15,CATSRDRGGNEQFF
TRBJ2-7,NA,TRBV7-9,CASMSGFHEQYF
TRBJ2-2,NA,TRBV13,CASTPAPPMVLGGELFF
TRBJ1-6,medium-sized,TRBV27,CASSETNSPLHF
TRBJ2-2,medium-sized,TRBV12-3/TRBV12-4,CASSSQSGQGYTGELFF
TRBJ1-2,medium-sized,TRBV29-1,CSFDRDGLGGYTF
TRBJ2-5,medium-sized,TRBV19,CASSRTEGGQETQYF
TRBJ2-7,medium-sized,TRBV27,CASRGAGNGYEQYF